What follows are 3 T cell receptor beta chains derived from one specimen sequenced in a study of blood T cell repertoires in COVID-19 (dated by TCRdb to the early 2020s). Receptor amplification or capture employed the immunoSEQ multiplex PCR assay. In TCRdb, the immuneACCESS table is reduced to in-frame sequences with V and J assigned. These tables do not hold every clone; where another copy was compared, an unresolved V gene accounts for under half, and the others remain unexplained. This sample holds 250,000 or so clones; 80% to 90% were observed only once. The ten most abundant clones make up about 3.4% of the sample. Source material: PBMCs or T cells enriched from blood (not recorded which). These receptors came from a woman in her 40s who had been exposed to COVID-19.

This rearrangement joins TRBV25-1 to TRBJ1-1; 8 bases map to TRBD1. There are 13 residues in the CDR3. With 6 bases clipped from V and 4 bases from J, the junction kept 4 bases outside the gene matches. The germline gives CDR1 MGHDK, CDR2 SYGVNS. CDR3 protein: CASRTGAITEAFF. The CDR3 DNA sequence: TGTGCCAGCAGGACAGGGGCCATCACTGAAGCTTTCTTT.

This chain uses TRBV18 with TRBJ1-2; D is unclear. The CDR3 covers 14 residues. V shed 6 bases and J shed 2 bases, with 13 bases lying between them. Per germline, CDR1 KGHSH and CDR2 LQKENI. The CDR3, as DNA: TGTGCCAGCTCCCCTGATGGGCGAAACTATGGCTACACCTTC. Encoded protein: CASSPDGRNYGYTF.

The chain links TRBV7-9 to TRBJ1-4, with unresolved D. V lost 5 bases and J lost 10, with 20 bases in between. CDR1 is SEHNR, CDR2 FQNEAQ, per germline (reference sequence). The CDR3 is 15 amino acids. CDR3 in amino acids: CASSAVPPPAGKLFF. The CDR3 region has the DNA TGTGCCAGCAGCGCCGTCCCACCGCCCGCGGGAAAACTGTTTTTT.